The entry below gives a single TCR beta chain sequence along with its context. Its specific antigen is unknown. No per-base quality is available; no much larger clone lies one base away. The data derive from a study of human thymus T cells (dated by TCRdb to about 2020). With regard to the full study: TCR alpha and beta repertoires from under 10 infant thymus samples and a few related peripheral blood samples were characterized in the study. The infant donors were roughly 6 to 244 days old, and the cohort included five to seven males and two females.

The immunoSEQ multiplex PCR assay was used to amplify the TCRB and TCRAD loci from a standardized quantity of quality-controlled genomic DNA. The amplicons covered the V(D)J region and were long enough to include the CDR3 and to identify the V and J genes. Through the commercial immunoSEQ service, the amplicons were sequenced on an Illumina platform. Processing in the source paper ran as follows. Primer bias and sequencing errors were corrected as previously described, and TCRAD and TCRB definitions were based on the IMGT database. The repertoires were analysed using immunoSEQ Analyzer 3.0 and VDJTools for basic statistics, V/J segment usage, diversity estimates, rarefaction and pairwise overlap. Diversity was estimated with Chao1, ChaoE, Efron-Thisted, Shannon and inverse Simpson indices, and also on datasets down-sampled to the smallest sample. Repertoire overlap used strict matching of CDR3 nucleotide sequence, V gene and J gene, with Jaccard-based multidimensional scaling clustering. The immuneACCESS repertoire file appears here via TCRdb, limited to in-frame rearrangements. These files lack a portion of the clones; in checked studies, under half of the deficit traces to unresolved V genes, and the cause of the others is not known. Clone size and V and J calls were adopted from that table, with D and trimming inferred from the DNA. This sample is represented by 65,000 to 90,000 clones; 85% to 95% of them were singletons. Around 0.037% of the sample comes from the top ten.

Thymus tissue was collected as surgical resects that were removed during corrective cardiac surgery. Donors were immunologically healthy infants undergoing open corrective cardiac surgery for congenital heart defects in Finland. Thymocytes were freed from the tissue by mechanical means and kept at -70 degrees C as pellets of roughly 9-30 million cells. A QIAsymphony instrument was used to extract genomic DNA from the frozen cell pellets. The germline V gene supplies CDR1 MDHEN and CDR2 SYDVKM. The CDR3, cysteine through phenylalanine, is 18 amino acids long. Of all the DNA, just the CDR3 is kept, 54 bases in frame from base 1. V lost 3 bases and J lost 4 bases, and the count of bases not matched to a germline gene is 15. Summary of the overall study and its limitations: V and J gene segment usage appeared biased in both thymic and peripheral blood repertoires. Highly overlapping thymic TCR repertoires among unrelated individuals were reported in the related research. On average, thymus samples gave hundreds of thousands of unique TCRB clonotypes, whereas blood samples gave around 84,000.

The rearranged segments are TRBV28 and TRBJ2-7, and 10 junctional nucleotides match TRBD2. The origin of this receptor is a girl under three years old with a congenital heart defect but otherwise immunologically healthy. Input material: thymus tissue. The sequenced DNA is TGTGCCAGCAGTTTCTTTCCAAATGGAGCGGGAGGGGGGTACGAGCAGTACTTC. It is translated as CASSFFPNGAGGGYEQYF.